Detailed here is one TCR beta chain. In the study's own analysis: Estimates of nucleated cell counts were drawn from the amplification of reference gene primers. Assay used: immunoSEQ multiplex PCR; TCRdb lists only in-frame clones, some missing. Clone size and V and J calls were adopted from that table, with D and trimming inferred from the DNA. The sample contains roughly 230,000 clones, roughly 89% of which appear only once. The source of the sample is a study of blood T cell repertoires in COVID-19. About the study: Samples came from the United States, Italy and Spain, spanning acute and convalescent COVID-19.

Seattle enrolled patients during active infection and tracked them longitudinally. V was cut by 5 bases and J by 13 bases, with 19 bases left in between. The CDR3 runs to 14 residues. Germline V CDR1 and CDR2: SGHRS, YFSETQ. The J gene is TRBJ1-6, the V gene TRBV5-1; D remains unclear. Sequencing input: peripheral blood. This sequence originates from a woman aged 55 to 70 with COVID-19, enrolled during active disease. The chain's CDR3 is CASRTTQSSSPLHF. The DNA for the CDR3 is TGCGCCAGCAGAACAACGCAGTCCTCTTCGCCCCTCCACTTT.